Sequencing of this TCR beta chain was carried out in a study of blood T cell repertoires in COVID-19. In the study overall: Researchers got acute and convalescent COVID-19 samples from the United States, Italy and Spain. Sample material is recorded as cDNA or gDNA derived from T cells, B-cell-depleted T cells, or PBMCs.

The participants were between about 18 and 90 years old and came from under 25 US areas. Per the original data handling: Amplification from reference gene primers served as the basis for estimated nucleated cell counts. Produced via immunoSEQ multiplex PCR; TCRdb's table is partial and in-frame only. That table is the source of V, J and clone size, and D and trimming were worked out from the DNA. The sample consists of approximately 270,000 clones, 75% to 90% of them appearing once. CDR3 size: 14 residues. The V and J ends lost 3 bases and 1 base respectively, with 10 bases between them. The germline CDR1 and CDR2 sequences are SGHKS and YYEKEE (reference sequence). This clone occurred once.

The chain links TRBV5-5 to TRBJ1-1; perhaps TRBD1 as D (6 bases). This TCR was sampled from a young woman with acute COVID-19. Sample: PBMCs or T cells enriched from blood (not recorded which). The CDR3 loop reads CASSSDSSNTEAFF. The CDR3 nucleotides are TGTGCCAGCAGCTCGGACAGTTCGAACACTGAAGCTTTCTTT.